Shown below are 29 T cell receptor beta chains from a single sample sequenced in a study of blood T cell repertoires in COVID-19. Sequenced by immunoSEQ multiplex PCR; TCRdb stores in-frame clones only, minus some. The table lists approximately 260,000 clones, 80% to 90% of them singletons. Sequenced: peripheral blood. Every receptor here comes from a woman between 35 and 50 years old with acute or convalescent COVID-19.

The CDR3 is CASSVSANYGYTF. The CDR3 coding sequence is TGTGCCAGCAGCGTGTCCGCTAACTATGGCTACACCTTC. The chain couples TRBV9 to TRBJ1-2; unclear D gene. The CDR3 runs 13 residues. Germline V lookup: CDR1 SGDLS, CDR2 YYNGEE. Trimming pared 2 bases from V and 0 bases from J, leaving 5 bases between.

The gene calls are TRBV7-9 and TRBJ1-5; D is unclear. Trimming pared 3 bases from V and 4 bases from J, leaving 25 bases between. CDR3 length: 19 amino acids. CDR1 is SEHNR and CDR2 is FQNEAQ in the germline V gene (reference sequence). The CDR3 DNA sequence: TGTGCCAGCAGCTTGATATCAGGTAGGTTGGCCTCCTCTAATCAGCCCCAGCATTTT. This translates into CASSLISGRLASSNQPQHF.

The chain links TRBV5-4 to TRBJ2-3; 8 bases are a match to TRBD2. The CDR3 is made up of 15 amino acids. Trimming removed 2 bases from V and 6 bases from J; junction bases left unmatched: 8. CDR1 and CDR2 from the germline V gene are SGHNT and YYREEE (reference sequence). The CDR3 DNA reads as TGTGCCAGCAGCTTTTGGACTAGCCGGGGGGATACGCAGTATTTT. This translates into CASSFWTSRGDTQYF.

CDR3 in amino acids: CASSLVLGGGYEQYV. CDR3 in DNA: TGTGCCAGCAGCTTAGTCCTTGGGGGGGGCTACGAGCAGTACGTC. V gene TRBV7-2 combines with J gene TRBJ2-7; 7 bases line up with TRBD2. The CDR3 totals 15 residues. Per germline, CDR1 SGHTA and CDR2 FQGNSA. The trim removed 1 base at V and 3 bases at J, leaving 6 bases unmatched.

The V call is TRBV14, the J call TRBJ1-1, with 8 bases fitting TRBD1. V dropped 5 bases and J dropped 4; count of bases not matched to a gene: 6. Germline values: CDR1 SGHDN, CDR2 FVKESK. The CDR3 runs to 14 residues. The CDR3 loop reads CASSYRDRGTEAFF. In nucleotides, the CDR3 is TGTGCCAGCAGCTACCGCGACAGGGGCACTGAAGCTTTCTTT.

The gene calls are TRBV19 and TRBJ2-1; 7 nucleotides match TRBD2. The length of the CDR3 is 16 residues. In germline, CDR1 is LNHDA, CDR2 SQIVND (reference sequence). J gave up 1 base and V 5 bases, and 8 bases lay outside the gene matches. CDR3 sequence reads: CASSRWAGESYNEQFF. The CDR3 DNA sequence: TGTGCCAGTAGTCGGTGGGCGGGGGAATCCTACAATGAGCAGTTCTTC.

The chain combines TRBV11-2 with TRBJ2-4; D is uncertain. Per the germline V gene, CDR1 is SGHAT and CDR2 is FQNNGV. This CDR3 has 16 amino acids. Trimming shortened V by 1 base and J by 0 bases, and 10 bases separated the two germline ends. The CDR3 nucleotides are TGTGCCAGCAGCTTAGGCCTGAAACTAGCCAAAAACATTCAGTACTTC. Encoded protein: CASSLGLKLAKNIQYF.

In DNA, the CDR3 is TGTGCCTGGATGATTACAGGGAACACTGAAGCTTTCTTT. Its translation: CAWMITGNTEAFF. V is TRBV30 and J is TRBJ1-1, with TRBD1 as a possible D gene (5 bases). The CDR3 sequence is 13 residues long. V gave up 4 bases and J gave up 1 base, with 10 bases separating them. CDR1 and CDR2 (germline): GTSNPN, SVGIG (reference sequence). Full variable domain (missing parts from reference TRBV30 and TRBJ1-1): SQTIHQWPATLVQPVGSPLSLECTVEGTSNPNLYWYRQAAGRGLQLLFYSVGIGQISSEVPQNLSASRPQDRQFILSSKKLLLSDSGFYLCAWMITGNTEAFFGQGTRLTVV.

This chain links TRBV29-1 with TRBJ1-2, with a weak D call TRBD1 (6 bases). V was trimmed by 3 bases and J by 4 bases, leaving 12 bases between them. The CDR3 runs to 13 residues. Germline assignment: CDR1 SQVTM and CDR2 ANQGSEA. The CDR3 loop reads CSVDTGLAYGYTF. The CDR3, as DNA: TGCAGCGTTGACACAGGGCTCGCCTATGGCTACACCTTC.

The chain joins TRBV14 to TRBJ1-2; tentatively, D is TRBD1 (5 bases). Germline values: CDR1 SGHDN, CDR2 FVKESK. V was clipped by 4 bases and J by 4 bases, with 16 bases between them. This CDR3 spans 15 amino acids. The CDR3 here is CASSPIGGSVYGYTF. CDR3 DNA: TGTGCCAGCAGCCCCATCGGGGGGTCTGTCTATGGCTACACCTTC.

The chain has TRBV3-1 (or the pseudogene TRBV3-2) and TRBJ2-3; D unclear. V dropped 2 bases and J dropped 6 bases, with 6 bases sitting between them. The CDR3 covers 12 residues. Germline V gene sequence: CDR1 LGHDT, CDR2 YNNKEL (reference sequence). DNA of the CDR3: TGTGCCAGCAGCCAAAGAGCGGATACGCAGTATTTT. It codes for CASSQRADTQYF.

The CDR3 sequence: CASSPGINQPQHF. The CDR3 region has the DNA TGTGCCAGCAGTCCGGGGATTAATCAGCCCCAGCATTTT. The chain has TRBV6-5 and TRBJ1-5; D unclear. The germline V gene has CDR1 MNHEY and CDR2 SVGAGI. The CDR3 covers 13 residues. V shed 5 bases and J shed 4 bases, with 9 bases lying between them.

V and J are TRBV6-5 and TRBJ2-3, with 8 bases that match TRBD1. Germline CDR1 reads MNHEY; CDR2 reads SVGAGI. V lost 10 bases to trimming and J lost 3 bases; unmatched junction nucleotides: 3. The CDR3 has 12 amino acids. CDR3 nucleotides: TGTGCCACCCAGGGGGCAACAGATACGCAGTATTTT. Translation gives CATQGATDTQYF.

The chain is built from TRBV4-1 and TRBJ1-5; 7 bases are a match to TRBD1. Germline V gives CDR1 MGHRA, CDR2 YSYEKL. The CDR3 covers 15 residues. V lost 3 bases and J lost 4; bases outside the gene matches: 6. Written as DNA, the CDR3 is TGCGCCAGCAGCCACGGGGAGACAGGGAATCAGCCCCAGCATTTT. Its translation is CASSHGETGNQPQHF.

The chain employs TRBV6-5 and TRBJ1-3, with 7 bases matching TRBD1. The trim removed 6 bases at V and 4 bases at J, leaving 3 bases unmatched. Germline values: CDR1 MNHEY, CDR2 SVGAGI. The CDR3 covers 13 residues. The CDR3 spells CASRGTAGNTIYF. CDR3 bases: TGTGCCAGCAGAGGGACAGCCGGAAACACCATATATTTT.

This clone was counted only a few times. In DNA form, the CDR3 reads TGTGCCAGCTCACGAACCGGGACAGACTTTGGCTACACCTTC. Its translation is CASSRTGTDFGYTF. This chain uses TRBV18 with TRBJ1-2; the match to TRBD1 covers 7 bases. Unmatched junction bases numbered 9, after V lost 4 bases and J lost 7 bases. Germline V gives CDR1 KGHSH, CDR2 LQKENI. This CDR3 spans 14 amino acids.

This chain connects TRBV5-1 to TRBJ2-2, with D possibly matching TRBD1 (6 bases). Germline V gene lookup returns CDR1 SGHRS and CDR2 YFSETQ. CDR3 size: 14 residues. Trimming removed 5 bases at V and 5 bases at J, with 13 bases between. CDR3 amino acids: CASSSTGSTGELFF. In DNA form, the CDR3 reads TGCGCCAGCAGTTCGACAGGATCTACCGGGGAGCTGTTTTTT.

The chain carries TRBV9 and TRBJ1-2, with D uncertain. Germline loops: CDR1 SGDLS, CDR2 YYNGEE. This CDR3 is built from 13 residues. Trimming pared 2 bases from V and 3 bases from J, leaving 8 bases between. Here the CDR3 DNA reads TGTGCCAGCAGCGTCACCCGCGACTATGGCTACACCTTC. It codes for CASSVTRDYGYTF.

This clone is a singleton in its sample. This rearrangement joins TRBV2 to TRBJ1-6; 7 bases map to TRBD1. The germline CDR1 and CDR2 sequences are SNHLY and FYNNEI. The CDR3 length is 16 residues. The V and J ends lost 6 bases and 2 bases, in that order; junction bases with no gene match: 7. The CDR3 is CASRGQSGPYNSPLHF. The CDR3 DNA is TGTGCCAGCAGGGGACAGTCGGGGCCCTATAATTCACCCCTCCACTTT.

The rearrangement uses TRBV5-5 and TRBJ2-1; TRBD2 agrees at 9 bases. J was trimmed by 6 bases and V by 1 base; bases with no gene match: 5. Germline V gene sequence: CDR1 SGHKS, CDR2 YYEKEE (reference sequence). This CDR3 comprises 15 residues. CDR3 nucleotides: TGTGCCAGCAGCTTGTGGCGGGGGGGCCTCAATGAGCAGTTCTTC. Translating gives CASSLWRGGLNEQFF.

The chain has TRBV11-3 and TRBJ1-1; a weak D match, TRBD1 (5 bases). Trimming shortened V by 6 bases and J by 7 bases, and 15 bases separated the two germline ends. Looked up from germline, CDR1 is SGHNT and CDR2 is YENEEA. The length of the CDR3 is 13 residues. The CDR3 region has the DNA TGTGCCAGCAGTCCGACAGTTCAAGGTGAAGCTTTCTTT. Translation: CASSPTVQGEAFF. The full variable domain, in which reference TRBV11-3 and TRBJ1-1 provide the parts outside the CDR3, is EAGVVQSPRYKIIEKKQPVAFWCNPISGHNTLYWYLQNLGQGPELLIRYENEEAVDDSQLPKDRFSAERLKGVDSTLKIQPAELGDSAVYLCASSPTVQGEAFFGQGTRLTVV.

The chain combines TRBV21-1 with TRBJ1-2; TRBD1, the D gene given by the table, was not confirmed from the DNA. TRBV21-1 is recorded as a pseudogene. The CDR3 covers 16 residues. The CDR3 nucleotides are TGTGCCAGCAGCATCTTCGACAGGCGAGCTAACTATGGCTACACCTTC. It yields the protein CASSIFDRRANYGYTF.

The genes are TRBV19 and TRBJ1-6; D gene ambiguous. Deletions cut 7 bases from V and 7 bases from J, with 17 bases between. The CDR3 covers 15 residues. Germline assignment: CDR1 LNHDA and CDR2 SQIVND (reference sequence). The CDR3 spells CASNKPTPGNSPLHF. For the CDR3, the DNA is TGTGCCAGTAACAAACCAACCCCGGGGAATTCACCCCTCCACTTT.

The gene calls are TRBV6-1 and TRBJ1-3; a weak D match, TRBD1 (5 bases). The CDR3 covers 17 residues. The V end was cut by 1 base, the J end by 0 bases, with 13 bases between. Germline V gene lookup returns CDR1 MNHNS and CDR2 SASEGT. CDR3 coding DNA: TGTGCCAGCAGTGAAGAACGACAGCTCCCCTCTGGAAACACCATATATTTT. It encodes CASSEERQLPSGNTIYF.

V gene TRBV21-1 combines with J gene TRBJ2-7; TRBD2 was called by the table and not checked on the DNA. TRBV21-1 is designated a pseudogene. The CDR3 is 15 amino acids. For the CDR3, the DNA is TGTGCCAGCAGCAAAGATTGGGGACTACCGTACGAGCAGTACGTC. Amino acid sequence: CASSKDWGLPYEQYV.

This clone was recorded only once. CDR3 coding DNA: TGTGCCAGCAGTCTGACAGGGGCCTCAAGAGCCCTCCACTTT. This sequence encodes CASSLTGASRALHF. The gene calls are TRBV2 and TRBJ1-6, with TRBD1 matching over 8 bases. The germline V gene encodes CDR1 SNHLY and CDR2 FYNNEI. Trimming took 5 bases from V and 14 from J; bases not matched to a gene: 11. This CDR3 comprises 14 residues.

The chain has TRBV27 and TRBJ2-7; 8 nucleotides agree with TRBD2. From germline, CDR1 is MNHEY and CDR2 SMNVEV (reference sequence). The junction had 13 bases not matched to a gene; V was cut back by 10 bases and J by 2 bases. This CDR3 has 15 amino acids. This CDR3 is CATRRAGGLPYEQYV. CDR3 DNA: TGTGCCACCCGAAGGGCGGGGGGACTCCCCTACGAGCAGTACGTC.

A note on this clone: One junction end disagrees with the germline gene, perhaps due to a read error. This chain connects TRBV4-1 to TRBJ2-1, with 9 bases that match TRBD1. CDR1 is MGHRA, CDR2 YSYEKL, per germline. The CDR3 has 16 residues. The CDR3 nucleotides read TGCGCCAGCAGCCTAGGGCCGGGACAGGGCCCAAATGGGCAGTTCTTC. Protein sequence: CASSLGPGQGPNGQFF.

This chain uses TRBV27 with TRBJ1-4; D is unclear. Germline CDR1 reads MNHEY; CDR2 reads SMNVEV (reference sequence). The CDR3 runs 11 residues. The V gene lost 4 bases and the J gene lost 5 bases, with 2 bases spanning the gap. CDR3 sequence: CASSSNEKLFF. The DNA of the CDR3 is TGTGCCAGCAGTTCGAATGAAAAACTGTTTTTT.